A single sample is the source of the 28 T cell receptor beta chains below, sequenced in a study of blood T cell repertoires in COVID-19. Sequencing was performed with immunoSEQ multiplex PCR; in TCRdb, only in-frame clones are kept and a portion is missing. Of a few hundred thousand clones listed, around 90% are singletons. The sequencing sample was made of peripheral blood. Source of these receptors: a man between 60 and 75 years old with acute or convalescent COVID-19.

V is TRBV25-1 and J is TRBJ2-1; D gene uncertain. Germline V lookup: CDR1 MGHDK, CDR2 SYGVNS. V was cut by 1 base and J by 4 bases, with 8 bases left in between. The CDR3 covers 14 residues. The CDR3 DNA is TGTGCCAGCAGTGAATTATCCTATTACAATGAGCAGTTCTTC. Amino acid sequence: CASSELSYYNEQFF.

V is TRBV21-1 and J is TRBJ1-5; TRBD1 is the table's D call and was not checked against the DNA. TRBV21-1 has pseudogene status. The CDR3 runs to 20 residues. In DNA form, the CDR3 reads TGTGCCAGCAGCAAAGTTTTATCCCGAGGATCAGGGGCCAGCAATCAGCCCCAGCATTTT. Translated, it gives CASSKVLSRGSGASNQPQHF.

The CDR3 DNA is TGCGCCAGCAGCTGGGGGGGACAGGAGAGCTCCTACGAGCAGTACTTC. Protein: CASSWGGQESSYEQYF. The gene calls are TRBV5-1 and TRBJ2-7, with a weak D call TRBD1 (8 bases). Trimming took off 3 bases at V and 0 bases at J, with 16 bases between the two ends. Germline V gene sequence: CDR1 SGHRS, CDR2 YFSETQ. The CDR3 contains 16 residues.

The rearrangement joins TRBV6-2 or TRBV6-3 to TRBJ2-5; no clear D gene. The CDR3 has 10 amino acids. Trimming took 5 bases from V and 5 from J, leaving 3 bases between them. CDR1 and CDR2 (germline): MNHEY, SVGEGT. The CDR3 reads CASSQETQYF. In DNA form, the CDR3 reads TGTGCCAGCAGTCAGGAGACCCAGTACTTC.

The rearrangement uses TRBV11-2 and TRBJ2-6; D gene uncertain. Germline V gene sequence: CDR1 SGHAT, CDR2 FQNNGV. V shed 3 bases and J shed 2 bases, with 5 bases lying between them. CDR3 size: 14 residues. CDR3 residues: CASSFRAGANVLTF. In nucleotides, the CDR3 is TGTGCCAGCAGCTTTCGGGCTGGGGCCAACGTCCTGACTTTC.

As DNA, the CDR3 is TGTGCCAGCACGGGACAGGGACCTTATAGCAATCAGCCCCAGCATTTT. Translated, it gives CASTGQGPYSNQPQHF. The gene calls are TRBV6-4 and TRBJ1-5; 9 positions match TRBD1. The junction had 7 bases not matched to a gene; V was cut back by 7 bases and J by 0 bases. The CDR3 loop spans 16 amino acids. Germline CDR1 MRHNA, CDR2 SNTAGT.

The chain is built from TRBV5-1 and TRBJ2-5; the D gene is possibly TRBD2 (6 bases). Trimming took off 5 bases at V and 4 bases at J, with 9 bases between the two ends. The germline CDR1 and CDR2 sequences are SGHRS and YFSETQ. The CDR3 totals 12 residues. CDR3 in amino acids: CASSGGGETQYF. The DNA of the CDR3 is TGCGCCAGCAGTGGGGGAGGAGAGACCCAGTACTTC.

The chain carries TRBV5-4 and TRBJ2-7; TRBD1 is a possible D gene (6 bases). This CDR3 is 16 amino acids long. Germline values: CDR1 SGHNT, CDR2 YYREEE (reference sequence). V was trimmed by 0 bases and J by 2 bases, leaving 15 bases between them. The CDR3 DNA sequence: TGTGCCAGCAGCTTGGTAGGTTCAGAGGGGGCCTACGAGCAGTACTTC. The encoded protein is CASSLVGSEGAYEQYF.

The CDR3 reads CASSVGTPEQYF. CDR3 coding DNA: TGTGCCAGCAGTGTCGGGACACCGGAGCAGTACTTC. This chain uses TRBV25-1 with TRBJ2-7, with a tentative D call TRBD1 (6 bases). CDR3 length: 12 residues. From germline, CDR1 is MGHDK and CDR2 SYGVNS. Trimming pared 4 bases from V and 7 bases from J, leaving 11 bases between.

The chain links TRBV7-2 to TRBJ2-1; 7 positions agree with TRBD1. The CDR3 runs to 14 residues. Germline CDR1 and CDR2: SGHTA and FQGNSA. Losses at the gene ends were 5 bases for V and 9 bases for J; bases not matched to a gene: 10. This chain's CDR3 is CASSPSRQGREQFF. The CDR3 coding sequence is TGTGCCAGCAGCCCCTCCAGACAGGGTCGTGAGCAGTTCTTC.

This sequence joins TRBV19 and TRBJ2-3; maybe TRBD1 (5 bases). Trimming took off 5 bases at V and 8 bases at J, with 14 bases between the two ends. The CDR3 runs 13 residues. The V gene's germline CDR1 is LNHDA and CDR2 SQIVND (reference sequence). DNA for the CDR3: TGTGCCAGTAGTCTGGAAGGGGCAGGTACGCAGTATTTT. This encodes CASSLEGAGTQYF.

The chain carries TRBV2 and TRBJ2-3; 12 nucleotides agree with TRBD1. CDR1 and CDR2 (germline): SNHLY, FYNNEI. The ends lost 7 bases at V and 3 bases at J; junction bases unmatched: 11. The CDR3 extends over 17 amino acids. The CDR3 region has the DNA TGTGCCAGCACCACGGTCCGGGACAGGGGGCGGACAGATACGCAGTATTTT. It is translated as CASTTVRDRGRTDTQYF.

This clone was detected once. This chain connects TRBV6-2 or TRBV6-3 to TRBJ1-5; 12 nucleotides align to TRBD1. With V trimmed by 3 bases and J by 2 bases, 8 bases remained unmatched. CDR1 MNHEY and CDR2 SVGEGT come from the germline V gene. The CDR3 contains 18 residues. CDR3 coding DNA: TGTGCCAGCAGTTATGGGGGACAGGGGGCGCTTCGCAATCAGCCCCAGCATTTT. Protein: CASSYGGQGALRNQPQHF.

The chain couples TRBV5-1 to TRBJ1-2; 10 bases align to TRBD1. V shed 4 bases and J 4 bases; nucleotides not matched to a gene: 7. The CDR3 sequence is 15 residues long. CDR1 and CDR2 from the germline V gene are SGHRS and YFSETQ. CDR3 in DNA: TGCGCCAGCAGCGCCCGGGACAGGGGAGGCTATGGCTACACCTTC. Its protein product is CASSARDRGGYGYTF.

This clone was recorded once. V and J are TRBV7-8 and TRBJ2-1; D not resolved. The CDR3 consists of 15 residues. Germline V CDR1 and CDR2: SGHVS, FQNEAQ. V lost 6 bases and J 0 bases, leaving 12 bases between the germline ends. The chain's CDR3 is CASSPDSSSYNEQFF. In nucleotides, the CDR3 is TGTGCCAGCAGTCCCGACTCGAGCTCCTACAATGAGCAGTTCTTC. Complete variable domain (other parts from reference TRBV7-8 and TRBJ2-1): GAGVSQSPRYKVAKRGQDVALRCDPISGHVSLFWYQQALGQGPEFLTYFQNEAQLDKSGLPSDRFFAERPEGSVSTLKIQRTQQEDSAVYLCASSPDSSSYNEQFFGPGTRLTVL.

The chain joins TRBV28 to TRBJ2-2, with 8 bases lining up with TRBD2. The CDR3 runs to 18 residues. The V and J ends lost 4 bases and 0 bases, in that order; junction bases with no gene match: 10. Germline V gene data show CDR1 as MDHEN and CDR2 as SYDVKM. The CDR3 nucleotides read TGTGCCAGCAGTTCCCCCGGCGGGGGGCCCACGAACACCGGGGAGCTGTTTTTT. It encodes CASSSPGGGPTNTGELFF.

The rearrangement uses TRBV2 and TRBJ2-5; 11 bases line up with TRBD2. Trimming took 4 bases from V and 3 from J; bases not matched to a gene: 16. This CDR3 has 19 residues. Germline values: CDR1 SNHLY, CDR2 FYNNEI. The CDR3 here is CASSVPLTLSTSGKETQYF. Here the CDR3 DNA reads TGTGCCAGCAGTGTACCCTTAACTCTTTCGACTAGCGGGAAAGAGACCCAGTACTTC.

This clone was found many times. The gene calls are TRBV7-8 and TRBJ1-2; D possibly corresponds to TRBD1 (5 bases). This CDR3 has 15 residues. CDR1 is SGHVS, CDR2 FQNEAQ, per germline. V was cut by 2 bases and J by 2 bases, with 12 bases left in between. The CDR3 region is CASSLIQSGNYGYTF. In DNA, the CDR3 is TGTGCCAGCAGCTTAATCCAATCAGGGAACTATGGCTACACCTTC.

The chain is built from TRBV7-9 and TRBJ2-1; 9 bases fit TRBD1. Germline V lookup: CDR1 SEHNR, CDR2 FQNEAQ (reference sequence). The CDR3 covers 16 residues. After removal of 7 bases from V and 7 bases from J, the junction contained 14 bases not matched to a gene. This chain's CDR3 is CASTPGVTGGRNEQFF. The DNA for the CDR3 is TGTGCCAGCACCCCAGGGGTTACAGGGGGCCGGAATGAGCAGTTCTTC.

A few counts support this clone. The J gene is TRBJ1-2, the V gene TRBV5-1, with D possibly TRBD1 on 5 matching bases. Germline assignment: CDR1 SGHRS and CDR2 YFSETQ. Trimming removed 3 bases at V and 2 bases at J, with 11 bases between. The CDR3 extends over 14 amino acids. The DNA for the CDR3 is TGCGCCAGCAGCTGGGGGGACGGCAACTATGGCTACACCTTC. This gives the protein CASSWGDGNYGYTF. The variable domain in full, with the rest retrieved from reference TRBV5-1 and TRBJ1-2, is KAGVTQTPRYLIKTRGQQVTLSCSPISGHRSVSWYQQTPGQGLQFLFEYFSETQRNKGNFPGRFSGRQFSNSRSEMNVSTLELGDSALYLCASSWGDGNYGYTFGSGTRLTVV.

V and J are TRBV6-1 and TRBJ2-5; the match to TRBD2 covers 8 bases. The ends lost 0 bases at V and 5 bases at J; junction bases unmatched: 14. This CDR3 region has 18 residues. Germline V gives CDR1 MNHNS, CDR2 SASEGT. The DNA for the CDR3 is TGTGCCAGCAGTGAAGCGAGATCTTCGGGGGGGCGTTTCGAGACCCAGTACTTC. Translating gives CASSEARSSGGRFETQYF.

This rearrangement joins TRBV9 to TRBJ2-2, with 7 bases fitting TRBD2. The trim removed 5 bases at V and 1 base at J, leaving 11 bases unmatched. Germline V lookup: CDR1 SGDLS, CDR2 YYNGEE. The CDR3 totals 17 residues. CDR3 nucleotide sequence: TGTGCCAGCAGGACTAGCCTCTCCGACAAGAACACCGGGGAGCTGTTTTTT. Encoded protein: CASRTSLSDKNTGELFF.

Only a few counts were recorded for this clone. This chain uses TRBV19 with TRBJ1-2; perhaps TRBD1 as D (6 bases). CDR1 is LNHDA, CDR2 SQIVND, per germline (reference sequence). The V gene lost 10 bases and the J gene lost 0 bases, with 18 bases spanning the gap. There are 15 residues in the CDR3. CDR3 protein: CATKEDRSANYGYTF. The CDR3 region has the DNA TGTGCCACCAAGGAAGACAGGTCTGCTAACTATGGCTACACCTTC.

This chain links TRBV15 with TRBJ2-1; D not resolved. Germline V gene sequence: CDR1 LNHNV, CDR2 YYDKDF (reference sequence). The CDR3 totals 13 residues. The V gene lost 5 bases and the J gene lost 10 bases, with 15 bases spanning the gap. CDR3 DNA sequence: TGTGCCACCAGCTACAGATCAGCTCAGGAGCAGTTCTTC. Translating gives CATSYRSAQEQFF.

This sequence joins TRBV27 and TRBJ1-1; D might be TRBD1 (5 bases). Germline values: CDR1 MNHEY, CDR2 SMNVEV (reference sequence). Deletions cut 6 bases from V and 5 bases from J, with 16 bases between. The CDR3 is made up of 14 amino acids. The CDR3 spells CASRRAAGGTEAFF. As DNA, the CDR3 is TGTGCCAGCAGACGGGCCGCCGGGGGGACTGAAGCTTTCTTT.

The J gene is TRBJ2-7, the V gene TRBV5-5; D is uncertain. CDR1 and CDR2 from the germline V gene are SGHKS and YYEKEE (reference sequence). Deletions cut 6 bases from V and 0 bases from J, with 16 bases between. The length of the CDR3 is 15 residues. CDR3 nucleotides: TGTGCCAGCACCGTCGAGCCCCCGCCCTCCTACGAGCAGTACTTC. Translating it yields CASTVEPPPSYEQYF.

CDR3 DNA sequence: TGCGCCAGCAGTCTAGGACTCGAAGAGACCCAGTACTTC. Translating it yields CASSLGLEETQYF. This chain uses TRBV4-1 with TRBJ2-5, with a tentative D call TRBD2 (5 bases). Germline V gives CDR1 MGHRA, CDR2 YSYEKL. V was pared by 6 bases and J by 3 bases, with 11 bases between. The CDR3 loop spans 13 amino acids.

The CDR3 protein is CATSAGTGGHWETQYF. CDR3 nucleotides: TGTGCCACCAGTGCCGGAACAGGGGGCCATTGGGAGACCCAGTACTTC. V gene TRBV24-1 combines with J gene TRBJ2-5; 9 bases line up with TRBD1. The germline V gene has CDR1 KGHDR and CDR2 SFDVKD. The CDR3 loop spans 16 amino acids. V trimming: 5 bases; J trimming: 5 bases; junction bases outside the gene matches: 11.